This TCR beta chain appears in the sequencing data of a study of cytomegalovirus exposure and HLA in healthy donors. Points from the study as a whole: In a later analysis, HLA-C alleles had the fewest associated TCRs, DRB1 alleles the most. Later findings reportedly placed an Asian-associated ancestry cluster below the approximately 670-donor mean for N-insertions.

Those who donated were healthy bone marrow donors. Whereas donors were nominally healthy upon sampling, unrecorded immune exposures were probable. Unmatched junction bases numbered 9, after V lost 4 bases and J lost 6 bases. The germline CDR1 and CDR2 sequences are LNHNV and YYDKDF (reference sequence). CDR3 length equals 15 residues. PCR employed 60 Vbeta and 13 Jbeta primers. Measured with immunoSEQ multiplex PCR; TCRdb has only the in-frame clones, and not every one. The sample shows some 170,000 clones, more than 75% of them seen only once. To note about this clone: Its antigen is unknown.

V usage is TRBV15 and J usage is TRBJ1-5; the match to TRBD1 covers 7 bases. What was sequenced was PBMCs. The TCR originated in a girl aged 5 to 17 in good health and CMV-seropositive. The CDR3 sequence is CATSNLDRDSQPQHF. The DNA of the CDR3 is TGTGCCACCAGCAACCTTGACAGGGACAGTCAGCCCCAGCATTTT.